The rows below give T cell receptor beta chains drawn from one sample of a study of blood T cell repertoires in COVID-19. Assay used: immunoSEQ multiplex PCR; TCRdb lists only in-frame clones, some missing. The sample lists 200,000 to 300,000 clones, about 91% occurring once. The sequencing input was PBMCs or T cells enriched from blood (not recorded which). The receptor source for this set is a woman between 40 and 50 years old with acute COVID-19. CDR3s include the opening cysteine and the closing phenylalanine or tryptophan. A D gene is named only where the DNA matches it firmly. Some rows have no size entry. The others give once, few or many, or a class for an expanded clone.

TRBV19,TRBJ1-3,.,15,.,CASRRQFFSGNTIYF,TGTGCCAGTAGAAGACAGTTCTTCTCTGGAAACACCATATATTTT
TRBV12-5,TRBJ2-7,TRBD2,19,.,CASGPLVAGGLPTGYEQYF,TGTGCTAGTGGACCCCTAGTAGCGGGGGGACTCCCTACAGGTTACGAGCAGTACTTC
TRBV7-2,TRBJ1-5,.,16,.,CASSLERGSSNQPQHF,TGTGCCAGCAGCTTAGAGCGGGGGTCGAGCAATCAGCCCCAGCATTTT
TRBV5-1,TRBJ2-7,.,15,few,CASRADSRASYEQYF,TGCGCCAGCAGGGCGGACAGCAGGGCCTCCTACGAGCAGTACTTC
TRBV2,TRBJ2-1,TRBD2,13,.,CASGRDYYNEQFF,TGTGCCAGCGGCCGGGACTACTACAATGAGCAGTTCTTC
TRBV7-2,TRBJ1-1,.,15,.,CASSARTTGNTEAFF,TGTGCCAGCAGCGCCCGAACAACGGGGAACACTGAAGCTTTCTTT
TRBV24-1,TRBJ1-2,.,11,.,CATSDFGGYTF,TGTGCCACCAGTGATTTCGGGGGCTACACCTTC
TRBV3-1/TRBV3-2,TRBJ1-1,.,19,.,CASSQDFAIRSKMNTEAFF,TGTGCCAGCAGCCAAGATTTCGCCATACGGAGTAAGATGAACACTGAAGCTTTCTTT
TRBV7-8,TRBJ1-3,TRBD1,15,.,CASSLGDRSGNTIYF,TGTGCCAGCAGCTTAGGGGACAGGTCCGGAAACACCATATATTTT
TRBV30,TRBJ2-1,TRBD2,15,.,CAWDSGGASYNEQFF,TGTGCCTGGGACTCCGGGGGGGCCTCCTACAATGAGCAGTTCTTC
TRBV11-3,TRBJ1-2,.,14,.,CASSLDGANYGYTF,TGTGCCAGCAGCTTAGACGGAGCTAACTATGGCTACACCTTC
TRBV15,TRBJ1-2,.,15,.,CATSRGTPGIAGYTF,TGTGCCACCAGCAGGGGGACACCGGGGATAGCGGGCTACACCTTC
TRBV24-1,TRBJ1-3,.,12,.,CATSDPIDTIYF,TGTGCCACCAGTGATCCTATAGACACCATATATTTT
TRBV6-5,TRBJ1-2,TRBD1,15,.,CASSFNPTGGIGYTF,TGTGCCAGCAGTTTCAACCCTACAGGGGGCATCGGCTACACCTTC
TRBV3-1/TRBV3-2,TRBJ1-1,TRBD1,15,.,CASSPGTGANRGAFF,TGTGCCAGCAGCCCCGGGACAGGGGCGAATCGGGGAGCTTTCTTT
TRBV25-1,TRBJ1-6,TRBD1,16,once,CASSEYGQVVNSPLHF,TGTGCCAGCAGTGAATACGGACAGGTTGTTAATTCACCCCTCCACTTT
TRBV5-1,TRBJ1-4,TRBD1,15,once,CASSLFGTGTEKLFF,TGCGCCAGCAGCTTGTTCGGGACAGGGACTGAAAAACTGTTTTTT
TRBV7-2,TRBJ2-5,TRBD2,14,once,CASSPPWRGETQYF,TGTGCCAGCAGCCCACCCTGGCGGGGGGAGACCCAGTACTTC
TRBV7-9,TRBJ1-3,.,15,.,CASRNTGLSGNTIYF,TGTGCCAGCAGGAACACAGGGCTATCTGGAAACACCATATATTTT
TRBV5-5,TRBJ2-1,TRBD1,17,.,CASSLAVGTDSYNEQFF,TGTGCCAGCAGCTTGGCAGTAGGGACAGATTCCTACAATGAGCAGTTCTTC
TRBV9,TRBJ2-1,TRBD2,15,.,CASSLTSGSRNEQFF,TGTGCCAGCAGCCTTACTAGCGGGAGTAGGAATGAGCAGTTCTTC
TRBV7-8,TRBJ2-5,TRBD2,18,.,CASSLNNLAGGAQETQYF,TGTGCCAGCAGCTTGAACAACCTAGCGGGGGGGGCCCAAGAGACCCAGTACTTC
TRBV4-2,TRBJ2-5,TRBD1,14,.,CASSQAQGVETQYF,TGTGCCAGCAGCCAAGCGCAGGGGGTAGAGACCCAGTACTTC
TRBV2,TRBJ1-2,TRBD1,13,.,CASSAGGAGGYTF,TGTGCCAGCAGTGCAGGGGGCGCGGGGGGCTACACCTTC
TRBV7-9,TRBJ1-2,TRBD1,16,.,CASSAAGTGANYGYTF,TGTGCCAGCAGCGCTGCCGGGACAGGGGCCAACTATGGCTACACCTTC
TRBV29-1,TRBJ2-3,TRBD1,15,.,CSVAKTQTGRDTQYF,TGCAGCGTCGCCAAGACTCAGACAGGGCGGGATACGCAGTATTTT
TRBV7-8,TRBJ1-6,.,17,.,CASSLVGVGRRNSPLHF,TGTGCCAGCAGCTTAGTCGGTGTAGGGAGACGAAATTCACCCCTCCACTTT
TRBV6-5,TRBJ2-1,.,15,.,CASRARHGANNEQFF,TGTGCCAGCAGGGCCCGCCATGGGGCGAACAATGAGCAGTTCTTC
TRBV2,TRBJ1-3,.,12,.,CASRVQGNTIYF,TGTGCCAGCAGGGTACAGGGAAACACCATATATTTT
TRBV6-5,TRBJ2-3,TRBD1,14,.,CASWPGGGIDTQYF,TGTGCCAGCTGGCCAGGGGGCGGAATAGATACGCAGTATTTT
TRBV9,TRBJ2-5,TRBD2,15,.,CASSAAGTIQETQYF,TGTGCCAGCAGCGCCGCCGGGACTATTCAAGAGACCCAGTACTTC
TRBV11-2,TRBJ2-7,.,12,.,CASSRSAYEQYF,TGTGCCAGCAGTCGGAGCGCCTACGAGCAGTACTTC
TRBV4-3,TRBJ1-1,.,14,.,CASSQAVMNTEAFF,TGCGCCAGCAGCCAAGCAGTAATGAACACTGAAGCTTTCTTT
TRBV2,TRBJ1-1,.,13,.,CASTIRGGTEAFF,TGTGCCAGCACTATAAGGGGAGGCACTGAAGCTTTCTTT
TRBV5-1,TRBJ2-7,.,13,.,CASSLAQNYEQYF,TGCGCCAGCAGCCTGGCGCAGAATTACGAGCAGTACTTC
TRBV11-2,TRBJ2-2,.,16,.,CASSFGRDSNTGELFF,TGTGCCAGCAGCTTCGGACGGGACTCGAACACCGGGGAGCTGTTTTTT
TRBV2,TRBJ2-1,.,13,.,CASSEFRGGEQFF,TGTGCCAGCAGTGAATTTAGGGGCGGTGAGCAGTTCTTC
TRBV19,TRBJ1-6,TRBD1,15,.,CASSGRGLGNSPLHF,TGTGCCAGTAGTGGCAGGGGGCTGGGCAATTCACCCCTCCACTTT
TRBV5-1,TRBJ2-3,.,14,.,CASSYKLAADTQYF,TGCGCCAGCAGCTACAAACTAGCAGCAGATACGCAGTATTTT
TRBV7-9,TRBJ1-5,.,15,.,CASSYPPRSAQPQHF,TGTGCCAGCAGCTACCCCCCCAGGTCCGCTCAGCCCCAGCATTTT
TRBV4-1,TRBJ2-3,.,17,.,CASSHEKSGTSTDTQYF,TGCGCCAGCAGCCATGAAAAATCCGGGACTAGCACAGATACGCAGTATTTT
TRBV24-1,TRBJ2-5,.,15,once,CATSDQRGYQETQYF,TGTGCCACCAGTGACCAACGGGGGTACCAAGAGACCCAGTACTTC
TRBV9,TRBJ1-2,.,14,.,CASSGPRGAYGYTF,TGTGCCAGCAGCGGCCCCAGGGGAGCCTATGGCTACACCTTC
TRBV5-1,TRBJ2-2,.,14,.,CASSSETATGELFF,TGCGCCAGCAGCTCTGAGACAGCCACCGGGGAGCTGTTTTTT
TRBV14,TRBJ2-1,TRBD2,11,.,CASSHGTKQFF,TGTGCCAGCAGCCACGGGACTAAGCAGTTCTTC
TRBV6-5,TRBJ1-2,TRBD1,13,.,CASSYRQGGGYTF,TGTGCCAGCAGTTACCGACAGGGCGGGGGCTACACCTTC
TRBV29-1,TRBJ2-1,.,14,.,CSFWGTFSYNEQFF,TGCAGCTTCTGGGGGACTTTCTCCTACAATGAGCAGTTCTTC
TRBV28,TRBJ1-6,TRBD1,15,.,CASSSWTGMAVSLHF,TGTGCCAGCAGTTCCTGGACAGGGATGGCGGTATCCCTCCACTTT
TRBV19,TRBJ2-5,.,16,.,CASSMAGLALQETQYF,TGTGCCAGTAGTATGGCTGGGCTGGCCCTCCAAGAGACCCAGTACTTC
TRBV30,TRBJ1-1,.,12,few,CAWSWGGTEAFF,TGTGCCTGGAGCTGGGGGGGAACTGAAGCTTTCTTT
TRBV5-4,TRBJ2-2,TRBD1,15,.,CASTGTGLNTGELFF,TGTGCCAGCACCGGGACAGGACTAAACACCGGGGAGCTGTTTTTT
TRBV11-2,TRBJ2-3,.,18,.,CASSLGDFLLTSTDTQYF,TGTGCCAGCAGCTTAGGGGACTTTTTACTCACTAGCACAGATACGCAGTATTTT
TRBV2,TRBJ1-3,.,15,.,CASRGVPPSGNTIYF,TGTGCCAGCAGGGGAGTACCCCCGTCCGGAAACACCATATATTTT
TRBV28,TRBJ1-2,.,10,.,CASSSGGYTF,TGTGCCAGCAGCTCAGGGGGCTACACCTTC